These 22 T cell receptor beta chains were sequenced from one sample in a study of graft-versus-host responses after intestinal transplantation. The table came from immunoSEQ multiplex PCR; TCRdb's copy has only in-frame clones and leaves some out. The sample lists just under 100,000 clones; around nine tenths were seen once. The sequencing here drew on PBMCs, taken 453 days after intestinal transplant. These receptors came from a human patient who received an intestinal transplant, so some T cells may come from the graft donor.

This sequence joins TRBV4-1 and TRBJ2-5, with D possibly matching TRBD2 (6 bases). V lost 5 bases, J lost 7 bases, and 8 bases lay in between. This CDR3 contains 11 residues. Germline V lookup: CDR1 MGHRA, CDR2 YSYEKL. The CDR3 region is CASSEGGTQYF. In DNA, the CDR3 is TGCGCCAGCAGCGAGGGAGGGACCCAGTACTTC.

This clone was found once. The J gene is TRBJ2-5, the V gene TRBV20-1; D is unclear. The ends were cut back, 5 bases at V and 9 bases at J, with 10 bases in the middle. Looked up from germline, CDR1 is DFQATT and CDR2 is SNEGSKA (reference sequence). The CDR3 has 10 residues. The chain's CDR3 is CSASTGPQYF. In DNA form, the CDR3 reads TGCAGTGCTTCAACCGGGCCCCAGTACTTC.

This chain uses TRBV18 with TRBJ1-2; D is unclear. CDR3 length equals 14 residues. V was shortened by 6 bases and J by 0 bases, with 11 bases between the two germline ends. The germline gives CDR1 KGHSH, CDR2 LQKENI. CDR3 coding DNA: TGTGCCAGCTCGGGCGGTTACCCTAACTATGGCTACACCTTC. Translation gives CASSGGYPNYGYTF.

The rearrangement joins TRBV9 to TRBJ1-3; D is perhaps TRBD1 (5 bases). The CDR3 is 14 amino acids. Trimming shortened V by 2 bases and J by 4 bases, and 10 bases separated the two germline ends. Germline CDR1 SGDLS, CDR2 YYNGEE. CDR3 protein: CASSVQGSGNTIYF. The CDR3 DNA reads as TGTGCCAGCAGCGTTCAGGGATCCGGAAACACCATATATTTT.

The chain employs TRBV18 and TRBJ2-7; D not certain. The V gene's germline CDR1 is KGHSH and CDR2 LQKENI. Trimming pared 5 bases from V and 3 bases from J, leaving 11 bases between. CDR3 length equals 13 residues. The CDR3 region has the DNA TGTGCCAGCTCATTAGACCCGAACTACGAGCAGTACTTC. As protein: CASSLDPNYEQYF.

CDR3 sequence: CASIQERGSSYNEQFF. The CDR3 DNA is TGTGCCAGCATCCAGGAAAGGGGAAGCTCCTACAATGAGCAGTTCTTC. The rearrangement joins TRBV7-9 to TRBJ2-1; D perhaps matches TRBD1 (5 bases). CDR1 and CDR2 (germline): SEHNR, FQNEAQ (reference sequence). The V end lost 7 bases, the J end lost 0 bases, and 16 bases lay between the germline ends. The CDR3 has 16 amino acids.

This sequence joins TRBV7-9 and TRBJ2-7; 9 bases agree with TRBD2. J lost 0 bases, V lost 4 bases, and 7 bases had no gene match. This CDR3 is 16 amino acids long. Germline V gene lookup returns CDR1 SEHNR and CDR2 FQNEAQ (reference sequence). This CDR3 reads CASSYPPSGVSYEQYF. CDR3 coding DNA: TGTGCCAGCAGCTACCCCCCTAGCGGGGTCTCCTACGAGCAGTACTTC.

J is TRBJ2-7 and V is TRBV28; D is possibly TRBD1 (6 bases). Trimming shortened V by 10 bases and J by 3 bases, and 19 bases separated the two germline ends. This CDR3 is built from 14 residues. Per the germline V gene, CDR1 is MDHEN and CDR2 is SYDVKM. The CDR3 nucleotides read TGTGCCACCGCACCGAGGGGGACGGGCTACGAGCAGTACTTC. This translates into CATAPRGTGYEQYF. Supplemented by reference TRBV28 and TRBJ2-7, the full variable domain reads DVKVTQSSRYLVKRTGEKVFLECVQDMDHENMFWYRQDPGLGLRLIYFSYDVKMKEKGDIPEGYSVSREKKERFSLILESASTNQTSMYLCATAPRGTGYEQYFGPGTRLTVT.

This CDR3 is CASSQDPGLRGGNTIYF. The DNA of the CDR3 is TGCGCCAGCAGCCAAGATCCGGGTCTCCGAGGTGGAAACACCATATATTTT. The rearrangement links TRBV4-1 to TRBJ1-3; D remains ambiguous. Germline V gene data show CDR1 as MGHRA and CDR2 as YSYEKL. V shed 0 bases and J shed 3 bases, with 15 bases lying between them. The CDR3 length is 17 residues.

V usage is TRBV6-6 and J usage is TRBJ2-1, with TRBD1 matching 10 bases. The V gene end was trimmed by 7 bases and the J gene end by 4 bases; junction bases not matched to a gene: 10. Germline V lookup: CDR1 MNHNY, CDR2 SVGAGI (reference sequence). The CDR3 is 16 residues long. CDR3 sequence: CASNLPGDRGYNEQFF. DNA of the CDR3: TGTGCCAGCAATTTACCTGGGGACAGGGGATACAATGAGCAGTTCTTC.

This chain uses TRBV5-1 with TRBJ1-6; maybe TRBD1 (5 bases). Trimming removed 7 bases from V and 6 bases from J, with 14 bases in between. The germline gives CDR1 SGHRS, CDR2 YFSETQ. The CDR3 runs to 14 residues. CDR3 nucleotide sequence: TGCGCCAGCTCCGACAGTAGAAGTAATTCACCCCTCCACTTT. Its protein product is CASSDSRSNSPLHF.

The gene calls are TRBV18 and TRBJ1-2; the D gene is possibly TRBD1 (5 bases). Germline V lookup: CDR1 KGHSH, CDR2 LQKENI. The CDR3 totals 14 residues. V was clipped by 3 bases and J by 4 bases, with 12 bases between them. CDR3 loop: CASSPVGPLYGYTF. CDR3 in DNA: TGTGCCAGCTCACCGGTGGGGCCCCTCTATGGCTACACCTTC.

CDR3 protein: CASSQAGFGYTF. The CDR3, as DNA: TGTGCCAGCAGCCAAGCAGGGTTTGGCTACACCTTC. This chain connects TRBV14 to TRBJ1-2; a possible D gene is TRBD1 (5 bases). Germline CDR1 and CDR2: SGHDN and FVKESK. There are 12 residues in the CDR3. V was pared by 1 base and J by 7 bases, with 7 bases between.

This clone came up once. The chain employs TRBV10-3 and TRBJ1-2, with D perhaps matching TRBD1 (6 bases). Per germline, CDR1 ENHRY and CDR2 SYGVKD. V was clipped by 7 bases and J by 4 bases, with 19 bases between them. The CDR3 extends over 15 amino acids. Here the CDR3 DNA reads TGTGCCATCACCCCGAGGGGGGGCGGGAGCTATGGCTACACCTTC. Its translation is CAITPRGGGSYGYTF.

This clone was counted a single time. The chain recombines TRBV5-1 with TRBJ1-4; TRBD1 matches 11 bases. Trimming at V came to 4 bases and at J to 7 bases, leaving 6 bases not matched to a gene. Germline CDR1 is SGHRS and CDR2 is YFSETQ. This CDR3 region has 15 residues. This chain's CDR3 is CASSPGQGASEKLFF. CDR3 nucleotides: TGCGCCAGCAGCCCTGGACAGGGGGCCTCTGAAAAACTGTTTTTT.

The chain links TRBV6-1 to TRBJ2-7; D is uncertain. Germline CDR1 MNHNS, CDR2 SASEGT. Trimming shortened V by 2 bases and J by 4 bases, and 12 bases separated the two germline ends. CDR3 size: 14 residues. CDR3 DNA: TGTGCCAGCAGTGAAACCTACCCGGCGTACGAGCAGTACTTC. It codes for CASSETYPAYEQYF.

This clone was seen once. For the CDR3, the DNA is TGTGCCAGTACTCGTGGTAGCAACGATGAGCAGTTCTTC. Protein: CASTRGSNDEQFF. The rearrangement links TRBV5-4 to TRBJ2-1; D is uncertain. The CDR3 is 13 amino acids. The germline V and J ends were trimmed by 8 bases and 8 bases, with 17 bases remaining between them. The germline V gene has CDR1 SGHNT and CDR2 YYREEE (reference sequence).

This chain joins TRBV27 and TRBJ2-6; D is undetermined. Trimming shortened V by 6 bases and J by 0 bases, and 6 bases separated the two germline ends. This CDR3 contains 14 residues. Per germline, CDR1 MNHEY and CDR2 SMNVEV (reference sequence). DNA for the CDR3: TGTGCCAGCAGGGCAAGCTCTGGGGCCAACGTCCTGACTTTC. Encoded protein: CASRASSGANVLTF. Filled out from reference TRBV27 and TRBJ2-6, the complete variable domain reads EAQVTQNPRYLITVTGKKLTVTCSQNMNHEYMSWYRQDPGLGLRQIYYSMNVEVTDKGDVPEGYKVSRKEKRNFPLILESPSPNQTSLYFCASRASSGANVLTFGAGSRLTVL.

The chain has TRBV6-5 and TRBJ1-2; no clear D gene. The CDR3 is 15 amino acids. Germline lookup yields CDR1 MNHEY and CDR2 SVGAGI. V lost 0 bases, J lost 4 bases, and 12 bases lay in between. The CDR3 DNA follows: TGTGCCAGCAGTTACTCGTCTGGGCCGGGCTATGGCTACACCTTC. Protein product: CASSYSSGPGYGYTF.

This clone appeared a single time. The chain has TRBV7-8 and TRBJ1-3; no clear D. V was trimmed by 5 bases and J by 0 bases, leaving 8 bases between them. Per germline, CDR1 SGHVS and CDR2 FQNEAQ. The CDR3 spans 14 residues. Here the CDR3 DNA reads TGTGCCAGCAGCGCAACAATCTCTGGAAACACCATATATTTT. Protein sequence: CASSATISGNTIYF.

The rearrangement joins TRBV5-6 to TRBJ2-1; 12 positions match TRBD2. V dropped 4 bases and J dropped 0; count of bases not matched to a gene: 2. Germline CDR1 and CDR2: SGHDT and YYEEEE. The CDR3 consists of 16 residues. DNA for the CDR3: TGTGCCAGCAGCCCGACTAGCGGGGGCTCCTACAATGAGCAGTTCTTC. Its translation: CASSPTSGGSYNEQFF.

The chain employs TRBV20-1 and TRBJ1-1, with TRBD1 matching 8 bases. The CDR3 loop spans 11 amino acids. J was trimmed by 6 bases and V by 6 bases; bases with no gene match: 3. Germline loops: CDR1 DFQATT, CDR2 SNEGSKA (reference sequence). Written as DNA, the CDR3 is TGCAGTGCCGACAGGGGCGCTGAAGCTTTCTTT. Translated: CSADRGAEAFF.